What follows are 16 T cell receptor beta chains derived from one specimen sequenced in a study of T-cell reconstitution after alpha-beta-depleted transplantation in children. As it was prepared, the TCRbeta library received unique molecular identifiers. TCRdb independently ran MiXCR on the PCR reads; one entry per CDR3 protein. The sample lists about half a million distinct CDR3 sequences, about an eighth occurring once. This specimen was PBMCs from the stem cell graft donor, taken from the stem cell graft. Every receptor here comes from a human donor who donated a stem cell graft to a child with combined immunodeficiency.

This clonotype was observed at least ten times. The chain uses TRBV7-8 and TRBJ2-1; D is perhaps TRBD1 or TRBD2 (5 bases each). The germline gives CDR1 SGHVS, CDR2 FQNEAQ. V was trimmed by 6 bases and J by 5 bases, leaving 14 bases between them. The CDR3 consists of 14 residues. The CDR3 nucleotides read TGTGCCAGCAGGTACCGGGGACCTAACAATGAGCAGTTCTTC. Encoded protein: CASRYRGPNNEQFF.

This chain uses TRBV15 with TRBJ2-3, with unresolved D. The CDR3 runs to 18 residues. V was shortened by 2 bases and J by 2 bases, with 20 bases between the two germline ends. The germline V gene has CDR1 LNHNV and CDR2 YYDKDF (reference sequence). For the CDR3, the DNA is TGTGCCACCAGCAGAACCTTGGCCCCCTGGCCCTACACAGATACGCAGTATTTT. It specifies CATSRTLAPWPYTDTQYF.

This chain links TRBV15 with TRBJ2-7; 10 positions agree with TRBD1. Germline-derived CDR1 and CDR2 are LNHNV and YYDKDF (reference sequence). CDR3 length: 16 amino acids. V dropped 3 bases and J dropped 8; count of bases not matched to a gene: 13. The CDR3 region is CATSSPPGQGPLKQYF. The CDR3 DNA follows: TGTGCCACCAGCAGTCCCCCGGGACAGGGGCCTCTCAAGCAGTACTTC.

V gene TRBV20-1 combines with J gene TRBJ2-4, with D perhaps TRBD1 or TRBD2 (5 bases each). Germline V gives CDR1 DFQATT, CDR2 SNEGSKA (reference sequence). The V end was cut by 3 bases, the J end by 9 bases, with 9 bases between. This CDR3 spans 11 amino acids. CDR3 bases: TGCAGTGCTAGGGCAGGGACCATTCAGTACTTC. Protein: CSARAGTIQYF.

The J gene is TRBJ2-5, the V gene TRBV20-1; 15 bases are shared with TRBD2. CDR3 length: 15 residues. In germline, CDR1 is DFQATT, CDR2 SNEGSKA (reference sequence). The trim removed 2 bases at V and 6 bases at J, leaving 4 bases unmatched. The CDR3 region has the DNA TGCAGTGCTAGACCGGGACTAGCGGGGGGACAGACCCAGTACTTC. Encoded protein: CSARPGLAGGQTQYF.

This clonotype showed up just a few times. CDR3 coding DNA: TGTGCCAGTACCCTAGCGGGAGGTGACTACGAGCAGTACTTC. Protein product: CASTLAGGDYEQYF. This chain links TRBV2 with TRBJ2-7; 11 bases fit TRBD2. The CDR3 extends over 14 amino acids. V shed 9 bases, J shed 3 bases, and the junction held 7 bases outside the gene matches. In germline, CDR1 is SNHLY, CDR2 FYNNEI.

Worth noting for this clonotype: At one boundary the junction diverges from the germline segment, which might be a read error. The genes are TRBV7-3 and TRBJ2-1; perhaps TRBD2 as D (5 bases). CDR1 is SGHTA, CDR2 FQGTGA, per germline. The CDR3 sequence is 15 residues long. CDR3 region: CASSLTTNSFGEQFF. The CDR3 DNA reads TGTGCCAGCAGCCTAACGACTAACTCGTTCGGTGAGCAGTTCTTC.

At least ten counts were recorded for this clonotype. CDR3 residues: CATSRGQGLAYEQYF. Written as DNA, the CDR3 is TGTGCCACCAGCAGAGGACAGGGTCTGGCCTACGAGCAGTACTTC. The rearrangement uses TRBV15 and TRBJ2-7, with 7 bases identical to TRBD1. The junction had 5 bases not matched to a gene; V was cut back by 1 base and J by 2 bases. The CDR3 consists of 15 residues. Germline CDR1 and CDR2: LNHNV and YYDKDF (reference sequence). Filled out from reference TRBV15 and TRBJ2-7, the complete variable domain reads DAMVIQNPRYQVTQFGKPVTLSCSQTLNHNVMYWYQQKSSQAPKLLFHYYDKDFNNEADTPDNFQSRRPNTSFCFLDIRSPGLGDTAMYLCATSRGQGLAYEQYFGPGTRLTVT.

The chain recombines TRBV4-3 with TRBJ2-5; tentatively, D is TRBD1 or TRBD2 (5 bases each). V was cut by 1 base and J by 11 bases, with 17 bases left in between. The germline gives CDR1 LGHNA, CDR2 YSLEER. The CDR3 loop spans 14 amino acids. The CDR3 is CASSQGGACWKQYF. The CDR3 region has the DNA TGCGCCAGCAGCCAAGGAGGGGCTTGTTGGAAACAGTACTTC.

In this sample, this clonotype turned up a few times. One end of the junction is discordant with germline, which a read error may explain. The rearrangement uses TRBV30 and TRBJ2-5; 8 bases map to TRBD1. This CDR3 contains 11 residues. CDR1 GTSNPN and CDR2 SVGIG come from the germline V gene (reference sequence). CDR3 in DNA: TGTGCCTGGAGTGTGGGGGACAGGAGGCGATTC. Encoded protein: CAWSVGDRRRF. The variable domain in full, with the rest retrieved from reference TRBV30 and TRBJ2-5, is SQTIHQWPATLVQPVGSPLSLECTVEGTSNPNLYWYRQAAGRGLQLLFYSVGIGQISSEVPQNLSASRPQDRQFILSSKKLLLSDSGFYLCAWSVGDRRRFGPGTRLLVL.

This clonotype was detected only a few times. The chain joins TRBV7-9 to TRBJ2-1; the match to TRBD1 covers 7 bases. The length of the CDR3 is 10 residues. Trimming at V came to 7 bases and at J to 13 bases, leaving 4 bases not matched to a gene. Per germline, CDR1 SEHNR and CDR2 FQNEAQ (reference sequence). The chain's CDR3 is CASIGTDQFF. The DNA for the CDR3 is TGTGCCAGCATCGGGACAGACCAGTTCTTC. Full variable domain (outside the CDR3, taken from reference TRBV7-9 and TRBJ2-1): DTGVSQNPRHKITKRGQNVTFRCDPISEHNRLYWYRQTLGQGPEFLTYFQNEAQLEKSRLLSDRFSAERPKGSFSTLEIQRTEQGDSAMYLCASIGTDQFFGPGTRLTVL.

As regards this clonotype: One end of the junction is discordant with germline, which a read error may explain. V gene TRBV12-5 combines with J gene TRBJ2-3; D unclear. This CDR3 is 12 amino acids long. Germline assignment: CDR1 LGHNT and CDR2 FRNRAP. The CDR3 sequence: CASGFSTYTQYF. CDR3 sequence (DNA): TGTGCTAGTGGTTTTAGCACATATACGCAGTATTTT.

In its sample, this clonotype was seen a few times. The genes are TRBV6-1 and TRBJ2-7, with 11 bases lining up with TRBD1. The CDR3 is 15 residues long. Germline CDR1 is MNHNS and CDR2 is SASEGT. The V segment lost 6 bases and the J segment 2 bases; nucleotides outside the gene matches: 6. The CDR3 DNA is TGTGCCAGCAGCTCCCCGGGACAGGGGGCCTACGAGCAGTACTTC. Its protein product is CASSSPGQGAYEQYF.

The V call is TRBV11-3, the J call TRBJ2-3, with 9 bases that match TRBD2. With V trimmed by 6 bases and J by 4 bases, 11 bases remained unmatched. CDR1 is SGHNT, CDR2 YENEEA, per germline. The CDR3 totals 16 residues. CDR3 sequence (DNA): TGTGCCAGCAGTTCTAGAGGAGCGGGGGGCTCAGATACGCAGTATTTT. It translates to CASSSRGAGGSDTQYF. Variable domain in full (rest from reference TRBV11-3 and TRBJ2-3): EAGVVQSPRYKIIEKKQPVAFWCNPISGHNTLYWYLQNLGQGPELLIRYENEEAVDDSQLPKDRFSAERLKGVDSTLKIQPAELGDSAVYLCASSSRGAGGSDTQYFGPGTRLTVL.

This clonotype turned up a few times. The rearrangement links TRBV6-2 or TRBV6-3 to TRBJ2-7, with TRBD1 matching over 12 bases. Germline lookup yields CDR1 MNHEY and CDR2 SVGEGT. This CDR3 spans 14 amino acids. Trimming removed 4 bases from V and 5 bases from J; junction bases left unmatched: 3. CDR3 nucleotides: TGTGCCAGCAGTTGGGACAGGGGGCGGCACGAGCAGTACTTC. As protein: CASSWDRGRHEQYF.

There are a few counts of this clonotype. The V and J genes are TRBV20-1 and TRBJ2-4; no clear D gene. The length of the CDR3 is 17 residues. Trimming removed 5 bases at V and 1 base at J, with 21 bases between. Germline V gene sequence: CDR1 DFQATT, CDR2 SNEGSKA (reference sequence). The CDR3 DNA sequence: TGCAGTGCTGACCCCGGGCATCGGGCCCTGGCCAAAAACATTCAGTACTTC. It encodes CSADPGHRALAKNIQYF.